These T cell receptor beta chains were read from a single sample in a study of T cells in Graves' hyperthyroidism and ophthalmopathy. TCRdb re-called the multiplex PCR reads with MiXCR, one entry per CDR3 protein. The sample holds about 500,000 distinct CDR3 sequences, 15% to 20% seen once. The specimen sequenced was blood. The receptors come from a woman under 30 with Graves' hyperthyroidism. Both conserved end residues are part of each CDR3. Fields, in order: D gene, V gene, J gene, clone size, CDR3 DNA, CDR3 protein. The D gene is left open where the match is weak. Clone size is shown for a subset of rows, as once, few, many or a class of expanded clone.

-	TRBV12-3/TRBV12-4	TRBJ2-7	many	TGTGCCAGCAGTTTAATGCCGGGGAGCTCTAAGCAGTACTTC	CASSLMPGSSKQYF
-	TRBV12-3/TRBV12-4	TRBJ1-1	-	TGTGCCAGCAGCCCCCTACCGGGTGCCTATGAAGCTTTCTTT	CASSPLPGAYEAFF
-	TRBV5-1	TRBJ1-6	-	TGCGCCAGCAGCTTGCACAGCGGCGAGAATTCACCCCTCCACTTT	CASSLHSGENSPLHF
-	TRBV28	TRBJ1-4	few	TGTGCCAGCAGTCCCGGGGGCAAAGAAAAACTGTTTTTT	CASSPGGKEKLFF
TRBD1	TRBV6-1	TRBJ1-2	many	TGTGCCAGCAGTGCGGACCCGACAGGGCTGGGCTATGGCTACACCTTC	CASSADPTGLGYGYTF
-	TRBV5-1	TRBJ2-1	few	TGCGCCAGCAGCCCGGGGGCAGTGGCGGGGAGAGTGAATGAGCAGTTCTTC	CASSPGAVAGRVNEQFF
TRBD1	TRBV3-1	TRBJ2-7	-	TGTGCCAGTAACAACAGGGGCGGCACCTACGAGCAGTACTTC	CASNNRGGTYEQYF
-	TRBV5-1	TRBJ1-2	-	TGCGCCAGCAGCTTGACACAGGCTGGGCATGGCTACACCTTC	CASSLTQAGHGYTF
-	TRBV19	TRBJ1-5	many	TGTGCCAGTAGTTCCCCTTCCAGGGGCAATCAGCCCCAGCATTTT	CASSSPSRGNQPQHF
TRBD1	TRBV27	TRBJ2-5	many	TGTGCCAGCATGATTAGGGACAGCAACCAAGAGACCCAGTACTTC	CASMIRDSNQETQYF
TRBD1	TRBV5-4	TRBJ1-2	few	TGTGCCAGCAGCTTGCCCGGGACAGTTTATGGCTACACCTTC	CASSLPGTVYGYTF
-	TRBV5-1	TRBJ1-2	few	TGCGCCAGCAGCTTGGTGGACATAGGGAATGGCTACACCTTC	CASSLVDIGNGYTF
-	TRBV30	TRBJ2-1	many	TGTGCCTGGTCCACCAGTCATTACAATGAGCAGTTCTTC	CAWSTSHYNEQFF
-	TRBV4-1	TRBJ2-7	-	TGCGCCAGCAGCCAAGGCGGGACCTATCGCTACGAGCAGTACTTC	CASSQGGTYRYEQYF
-	TRBV6-1	TRBJ2-7	-	TGTGCCAGCAGTGGTCCTCGGATTCACTCCTACGAGCAGTACTTC	CASSGPRIHSYEQYF
-	TRBV11-2	TRBJ1-4	few	TGTGCCAGCAGCTTAGACGGGGAAACGGGGGCAACTAATGAAAAACTGTTTTTT	CASSLDGETGATNEKLFF
TRBD1	TRBV20-1	TRBJ2-3	many	TGCAGTGCTTCTGGACAGGCGATGGGAGATACGCAGTATTTT	CSASGQAMGDTQYF
TRBD2	TRBV18	TRBJ2-7	-	TGTGCCAGCTCACCTCCCCCCGGGGAGGGGAAGTGGTACGAGCAGTACTTC	CASSPPPGEGKWYEQYF
-	TRBV6-1	TRBJ2-4	-	TGTGCCAGCAGCACCCGGCGACCCAAAAACATTCAGTACTTC	CASSTRRPKNIQYF
TRBD2	TRBV20-1	TRBJ2-1	many	TGCAGTGCTAGTGGACTAGCCAACAATGAGCAGTTCTTC	CSASGLANNEQFF
-	TRBV10-2	TRBJ1-1	few	TGCGCCAGCGTGACGAACACTGAAGCTTTCTTT	CASVTNTEAFF
-	TRBV4-1	TRBJ2-1	few	TGCGCCAACAGCCACCAGGCGGGGGCCTCCTACAATGAGCAGTTCTTC	CANSHQAGASYNEQFF
TRBD1	TRBV5-1	TRBJ1-5	-	TGCGCCAGCAGCTTGGGGGACAGCTATAGCAATCAGCCCCAGCATTTT	CASSLGDSYSNQPQHF
-	TRBV20-1	TRBJ2-1	few	TGCAGTGCCGCTAGAGTCTACAATGAGCAGTTCTTC	CSAARVYNEQFF
TRBD1	TRBV11-1	TRBJ2-1	-	TGTGCCAGCAGCTTAGTATTACAGGGGGCGAGCAATGAGCAGTTCTTC	CASSLVLQGASNEQFF
TRBD2	TRBV5-1	TRBJ2-7	-	TGCGCCAGCAGCCGTCCGGACCCGGGACAGGGACTAGCGGGGCCCTACGAGCAGTACTTC	CASSRPDPGQGLAGPYEQYF
-	TRBV7-9	TRBJ2-5	-	TGTGCCAGCAGCCGTACACCCAATATACGGGGGAGTGAGACCCAGTACTTC	CASSRTPNIRGSETQYF
-	TRBV6-2/TRBV6-3	TRBJ1-5	few	TGTGCCAGCTCCTCCACCGCGAGACGGACGGGTAATCAGCCCCAGCATTTT	CASSSTARRTGNQPQHF
TRBD2	TRBV20-1	TRBJ2-5	few	TGCAGTGCTCCCCGGACTAGCGGACAAGAGACCCAGTACTTC	CSAPRTSGQETQYF
-	TRBV11-2	TRBJ2-1	-	TGTGCCAGCAACGCCGGGACCCCGGGGAATGAGCAGTTCTTC	CASNAGTPGNEQFF
TRBD2	TRBV19	TRBJ2-2	-	TGTGCCAGTTCAGCGGGAGTCGGCACCGGGGAGCTGTTTTTT	CASSAGVGTGELFF
-	TRBV29-1	TRBJ1-3	many	TGCAGCGTCGACCTAGGCGGAAACACCATATATTTT	CSVDLGGNTIYF
-	TRBV6-5	TRBJ1-6	many	TGTGCCAGCAGTTACGGCACCGTTTCACCCCTCCACTTT	CASSYGTVSPLHF
-	TRBV6-2/TRBV6-3	TRBJ2-7	many	TGTGCCAGCAGTTACTCGGGCGACTCCTACGAGCAGTACTTC	CASSYSGDSYEQYF
TRBD2	TRBV6-1	TRBJ2-7	-	TGTGCCAGCAGCGGGAGGCCCTACGAGCAGTACTTC	CASSGRPYEQYF
-	TRBV6-2/TRBV6-3	TRBJ2-7	-	TGTGCCAGCAGGGACACCTACGAGCAGTACTTC	CASRDTYEQYF
-	TRBV20-1	TRBJ2-3	few	TGCAGTGCTAGAGATTTCAGGGGCGGCACAGATACGCAGTATTTT	CSARDFRGGTDTQYF
TRBD2	TRBV7-6	TRBJ2-3	few	TGTGCCAGCAGCTTAGTATGGGGCGAGACTAGCGGGTCCACAGATACGCAGTATTTT	CASSLVWGETSGSTDTQYF
TRBD1	TRBV12-3/TRBV12-4	TRBJ2-7	-	TGTGCCAGCAGCCAGGGACAGGGAAGCTCCTACGAGCAGTACTTC	CASSQGQGSSYEQYF
-	TRBV13	TRBJ1-2	-	TGTGCCAGCAGCCCATGGCCAGTCGGCGTTGGCTACACCTTC	CASSPWPVGVGYTF
-	TRBV6-1	TRBJ2-7	few	TGTGCCAGCAGCCTCCCGGGAGAGGACGAGCAGTACTTC	CASSLPGEDEQYF
TRBD2	TRBV11-2	TRBJ2-2	few	TGTGCCAGCAGCCAATGGACTAGCGCCAACACCGGGGAGCTGTTTTTT	CASSQWTSANTGELFF
-	TRBV12-3/TRBV12-4	TRBJ2-3	many	TGTGCCAGCAGTCCCATACAGTGGGATACGCAGTATTTT	CASSPIQWDTQYF
-	TRBV29-1	TRBJ2-3	-	TGCAGCGTGGCGGCCGGGACGGACACAGATACGCAGTATTTT	CSVAAGTDTDTQYF
TRBD2	TRBV27	TRBJ2-1	many	TGTGCCAGCAACCTAGCGGGACTAGCGGGAGGGCCGGTGGGCAATGAGCAGTTCTTC	CASNLAGLAGGPVGNEQFF
-	TRBV3-1	TRBJ1-1	few	TGTGCCAGCAGCCAACCCGACAGGAGCTACATGAACACTGAAGCTTTCTTT	CASSQPDRSYMNTEAFF
TRBD2	TRBV6-5	TRBJ2-7	many	TGTGCCAGCAGTTACCAGCGGGAAATCGACGAGCAGTACTTC	CASSYQREIDEQYF
TRBD1	TRBV12-3/TRBV12-4	TRBJ1-1	many	TGTGCCAGCAGCTACCCGACAGGGACGAACACTGAAGCTTTCTTT	CASSYPTGTNTEAFF
-	TRBV2	TRBJ2-7	few	TGTGCCAGCAGTAGAGAAACTTCTCAGGCCTACGAGCAGTACTTC	CASSRETSQAYEQYF
TRBD1	TRBV4-3	TRBJ1-3	-	TGCGCCAGCAGCCAAAACCTGGACAGGGCTGGAAACACCATATATTTT	CASSQNLDRAGNTIYF
-	TRBV20-1	TRBJ1-5	many	TGCAGTGTCAAGCTTTGTACTCAGGGAGGGGTTCGGCAGCCCCAGCATTTT	CSVKLCTQGGVRQPQHF
-	TRBV19	TRBJ2-2	-	TGTGCCAGTAGTATAGCGGGACAGCGCCGGGGGACCGGGGAGCTGTTTTTT	CASSIAGQRRGTGELFF
TRBD2	TRBV9	TRBJ2-1	many	TGTGCCAGCAGCGTAGGCATGACTAGCGGGGGGGGACTCTACAATGAGCAGTTCTTC	CASSVGMTSGGGLYNEQFF